A selection of T cell receptor beta chains follows, all from one sample in a study of blood T cells in healthy people across ages. TCRdb reprocessed the 5' RACE reads via MiXCR and lists one record per CDR3 protein. The sample lists 1.8 million or so distinct CDR3 sequences; around 40% were seen once. The specimen was blood. The receptors shown here come from a human donor in good health. CDR3s include the opening cysteine and the closing phenylalanine or tryptophan. Fields, in order: V gene, clone size, J gene, CDR3 length, D gene, CDR3 DNA, CDR3 protein. D genes are given only for firm matches. Expanded clones are given a class, and other clones once, few, many or no size at all.

>TRBV2|.|TRBJ2-5|16|.
TGTGCCAGCAGCTCCCTCTTCAGGGGTGGACAAGAGACCCAGTACTTC
CASSSLFRGGQETQYF
>TRBV10-3|few|TRBJ2-4|14|TRBD2
TGTGCCACCGGCACTAGCGGTGCCAAAAACATTCAGTACTTC
CATGTSGAKNIQYF
>TRBV14|few|TRBJ2-5|17|TRBD2
TGTGCCAGCAGCCAGCGACTAGCGGGTATAGGGGGAGAGACCCAGTACTTC
CASSQRLAGIGGETQYF
>TRBV6-5|.|TRBJ2-1|14|.
TGTGCCAGCAGTTACTCGAAAGTTTACAATGAGCAGTTCTTC
CASSYSKVYNEQFF
>TRBV20-1|.|TRBJ2-7|11|.
TGCAGTGCGTTCGGCTCCTACGAGCAGTACTTC
CSAFGSYEQYF
>TRBV12-3/TRBV12-4|.|TRBJ1-1|14|TRBD1
TGTGCCAGCTGCCGGACAGGGGGCTTTGTTGAAGCTTTCTTT
CASCRTGGFVEAFF
>TRBV5-6|few|TRBJ2-7|13|TRBD1
TGTGCCAGCAGCCCTGGACAGGGTTTGGAGCAGTACTTC
CASSPGQGLEQYF
>TRBV11-2|.|TRBJ2-5|19|TRBD1
TGTGCCAGCAGCCGGAATGTGAGGGGAGTAGGGACAGGGGAAGAGACCCAGTACTTC
CASSRNVRGVGTGEETQYF
>TRBV6-2/TRBV6-3|few|TRBJ2-1|13|.
TGTGCCAGCAGGCCTCAGGGTAACCGTCTTAAGTTCTTC
CASRPQGNRLKFF
>TRBV12-3/TRBV12-4|.|TRBJ1-2|15|TRBD1
TGTGCCAGCAGTTTCGAGGCAGGGGGACTCTATGGCTACACCTTC
CASSFEAGGLYGYTF
>TRBV28|few|TRBJ2-5|15|.
TGTGCCAGCAGTTTTTCCACGACAATCCAAGAGACCCAGTACTTC
CASSFSTTIQETQYF
>TRBV7-8|.|TRBJ1-2|12|.
TGTGCCAGCAGCCGGGACGTCCGGGGCTACACCTTC
CASSRDVRGYTF
>TRBV29-1|.|TRBJ1-4|13|.
TGCAGCGCCGCGAGGGCGAGGGGGGAAAAACTGTTTTTT
CSAARARGEKLFF
>TRBV29-1|.|TRBJ1-5|13|.
TGCAGCGCAACAAGGGGGAGCAATCAGCCCCAGCATTTT
CSATRGSNQPQHF
>TRBV24-1|few|TRBJ1-5|12|.
TGTGCCACCAGTGATTTCGGTCAGCCCCAGCATTTT
CATSDFGQPQHF
>TRBV4-3|.|TRBJ2-1|20|TRBD2
TGCGCCAGCAGCCATATCCCCACTAGCGGGGGGCCGAGCTCCTACAATGAGCAGTTCTTC
CASSHIPTSGGPSSYNEQFF
>TRBV24-1|.|TRBJ2-3|14|TRBD1
TGTGCCACCAGTCCCGGGACAGTAACAGATACGCAGTATTTT
CATSPGTVTDTQYF
>TRBV18|.|TRBJ2-3|18|TRBD1
TGTGCCAGCTCACCGGCCTGGGGACAGGGTCTTGACACAGATACGCAGTATTTT
CASSPAWGQGLDTDTQYF
>TRBV11-2|.|TRBJ1-1|14|.
TGTGCCAGCAGCTTTTGGGCGGAGAACACTGAAGCTTTCTTT
CASSFWAENTEAFF
>TRBV7-2|.|TRBJ2-2|16|TRBD2
TGTGCCAGCACGGCGGCGGGGGGCACTATCCCCGGGGAGCTGTTTTTT
CASTAAGGTIPGELFF
>TRBV7-9|once|TRBJ1-6|15|.
TGTGCCAGCAGCTTAGGGGGTGTCGCGGGGTCACCCCTCCACTTT
CASSLGGVAGSPLHF
>TRBV18|.|TRBJ1-1|13|.
TGTGCCAGCTCACCACCTACAGTCCATGAAGCTTTCTTT
CASSPPTVHEAFF